Listed below are T cell receptor beta chains from one sample, sequenced in a study of quantifying T cell responses using KT2 cells. TCRdb processed the UMI-ligation and nested PCR reads anew with MiXCR; each CDR3 protein has one entry. Of fewer than 60,000 distinct CDR3 sequences in the sample, around a tenth are singletons; the top ten hold more than 9%. The sample consisted of PBMCs spiked with cells of the T cell clone KT2. Receptors were obtained from a human donor. CDR3s include the opening cysteine and the closing phenylalanine or tryptophan. The D gene is left open where the match is weak. Clone size, where shown, is once, few, many, or a class for clones that have expanded.

TRBV5-1	TRBD2	.	TRBJ2-5	CASSLAPGLAGVGETQYF	TGCGCCAGCAGCTTGGCACCGGGACTAGCGGGGGTTGGGGAGACCCAGTACTTC
TRBV4-1	.	many	TRBJ2-2	CASSQAGGELFF	TGCGCCAGCAGCCAAGCTGGCGGGGAGCTGTTTTTT
TRBV7-7	.	many	TRBJ2-2	CASSPSNSGELFF	TGTGCTAGCAGCCCTTCTAACTCCGGGGAGCTGTTTTTT
TRBV3-1	.	.	TRBJ2-4	CASSPGERAYLAKNIQYF	TGTGCCAGCAGCCCCGGAGAGCGGGCTTACTTAGCCAAAAACATTCAGTACTTC
TRBV29-1	TRBD2	many	TRBJ2-3	CSLRLTSGTDTQYF	TGCAGCCTTCGGCTGACTAGCGGGACAGATACGCAGTATTTT
TRBV11-3	.	many	TRBJ2-1	CASSHLEVYNEQFF	TGTGCCAGCAGCCACCTTGAGGTCTACAATGAGCAGTTCTTC
TRBV4-3	.	.	TRBJ1-5	CASSQNGQINQPQHF	TGCGCCAGCAGCCAGAACGGACAGATCAATCAGCCCCAGCATTTT
TRBV19	.	many	TRBJ1-1	CASSTGTLETEAFF	TGTGCCAGTAGTACCGGGACACTTGAGACTGAAGCTTTCTTT
TRBV6-2/TRBV6-3	TRBD1	medium-sized	TRBJ2-1	CASGTVRYNEQFF	TGTGCCAGCGGGACAGTTCGCTACAATGAGCAGTTCTTC
TRBV6-1	.	few	TRBJ2-7	CASKLELASSYEQYF	TGTGCCAGCAAGTTGGAACTCGCGAGCTCCTACGAGCAGTACTTC
TRBV9	TRBD2	few	TRBJ2-1	CASSPRLAYNEQFF	TGTGCCAGCAGCCCCCGACTAGCGTACAATGAGCAGTTCTTC
TRBV14	TRBD2	few	TRBJ2-7	CASSQVGLAVYEQYF	TGTGCCAGCAGCCAAGTGGGACTAGCGGTCTACGAGCAGTACTTC
TRBV4-2	TRBD1	.	TRBJ1-2	CASSQEKSRQGGSYGYTF	TGTGCCAGCAGCCAAGAGAAGTCCAGACAGGGCGGTAGCTATGGCTACACCTTC
TRBV14	TRBD1	.	TRBJ2-7	CASSRTGRSYEQYF	TGTGCCAGCAGCCGGACAGGGCGCTCCTACGAGCAGTACTTC
TRBV7-2	.	.	TRBJ1-2	CASSFATYGYTF	TGTGCCAGCAGCTTTGCCACCTATGGCTACACCTTC
TRBV27	.	many	TRBJ2-4	CASKTGTLKNIQYF	TGTGCCAGCAAGACCGGGACACTAAAAAACATTCAGTACTTC
TRBV5-1	.	.	TRBJ1-4	CASSLVPDEEKLFF	TGCGCCAGCAGCTTGGTGCCGGATGAGGAAAAACTGTTTTTT
TRBV7-2	TRBD2	.	TRBJ2-5	CASRLFLAGETQYF	TGTGCCAGCAGGTTGTTCCTAGCGGGAGAGACCCAGTACTTC
TRBV2	.	.	TRBJ2-3	CASGAVKVTDTQYF	TGTGCCAGCGGGGCCGTCAAGGTCACAGATACGCAGTATTTT
TRBV7-9	TRBD1	few	TRBJ1-2	CASSSTRGAGYGYTF	TGTGCCAGCAGCTCCACCAGGGGGGCAGGCTATGGCTACACCTTC
TRBV2	.	few	TRBJ1-4	CASSSREGEKLFF	TGTGCCAGCAGTTCGAGGGAGGGGGAAAAACTGTTTTTT
TRBV6-1	.	.	TRBJ2-7	CASSEGAREQYF	TGTGCCAGCAGTGAAGGAGCGAGGGAGCAGTACTTC
TRBV6-2/TRBV6-3	.	many	TRBJ2-2	CASSLGQPGTGELFF	TGTGCCAGCAGTTTGGGGCAGCCAGGGACCGGGGAGCTGTTTTTT
TRBV18	TRBD2	many	TRBJ2-1	CASCSGITGSEQFF	TGTGCCAGTTGCAGCGGGATCACGGGAAGTGAGCAGTTCTTC
TRBV19	TRBD2	many	TRBJ2-1	CASSIVLAGVSEQFF	TGTGCCAGTAGTATAGTACTAGCGGGAGTAAGTGAGCAGTTCTTC
TRBV11-2	TRBD2	many	TRBJ2-1	CASSSPEGGAGGYNEQFF	TGTGCCAGCAGCTCGCCGGAGGGGGGAGCGGGGGGTTACAATGAGCAGTTCTTC
TRBV12-3/TRBV12-4	TRBD2	.	TRBJ2-1	CASSLGTSGSFTYNEQFF	TGTGCCAGCAGTTTAGGGACTAGCGGGAGCTTCACCTACAATGAGCAGTTCTTC
TRBV10-3	TRBD2	few	TRBJ2-5	CAISDGTSGGKETQYF	TGTGCCATCAGTGATGGGACTAGCGGGGGAAAAGAGACCCAGTACTTC
TRBV6-1	TRBD1	few	TRBJ2-5	CASSEGTGDYETQYF	TGTGCCAGCAGTGAAGGGACAGGGGATTACGAGACCCAGTACTTC
TRBV20-1	TRBD2	few	TRBJ2-4	CSARSPGLAGGSKNIQYF	TGCAGTGCTAGGAGTCCGGGACTAGCGGGAGGAAGCAAAAACATTCAGTACTTC
TRBV10-3	.	many	TRBJ2-3	CAISETDTQYF	TGTGCCATCAGTGAAACTGATACGCAGTATTTT